A few counts support the clone carrying this T cell receptor (beta chain). The CDR3 has 14 residues. V lost 0 bases to trimming and J lost 6 bases, with 9 bases between them. Germline-derived CDR1 and CDR2 are SGHAT and FQNNGV. Time point denoted: patch test 3, about 24 weeks after DPC sensitization. Indicated treatment: therapeutic diphenylcyclopropenone sensitization with weekly scalp DPC. Blood collection happened ahead of applying each patch test. The authors' total RNA extraction used unfractionated whole blood. This entry comes from a study of human T cells and chemical hapten exposure. For the study at large: Donors were sensitized with 2% DPC on the upper inner arm. Small discrepancies in pooled library volume mainly accounted for the varying TCR yields per sample.

TCRdb ran MiXCR on the RACE reads and lists one entry per CDR3 protein. Of 100,000 to 150,000 distinct CDR3 sequences in the sample, 11% are singletons; the top ten hold 2% to 2.5%. This TCR was sampled from a woman aged 50 to 65 with alopecia areata. Some clones in this sample may be carry-over from other donors' samples. The sequencing used whole blood, collected in connection with sensitization to the hapten diphenylcyclopropenone (DPC). The chain employs TRBV11-2 and TRBJ1-5, with unresolved D. CDR3 protein: CASSLDLPGQPQHF. The CDR3 DNA follows: TGTGCCAGCAGCTTAGATCTCCCCGGTCAGCCCCAGCATTTT.